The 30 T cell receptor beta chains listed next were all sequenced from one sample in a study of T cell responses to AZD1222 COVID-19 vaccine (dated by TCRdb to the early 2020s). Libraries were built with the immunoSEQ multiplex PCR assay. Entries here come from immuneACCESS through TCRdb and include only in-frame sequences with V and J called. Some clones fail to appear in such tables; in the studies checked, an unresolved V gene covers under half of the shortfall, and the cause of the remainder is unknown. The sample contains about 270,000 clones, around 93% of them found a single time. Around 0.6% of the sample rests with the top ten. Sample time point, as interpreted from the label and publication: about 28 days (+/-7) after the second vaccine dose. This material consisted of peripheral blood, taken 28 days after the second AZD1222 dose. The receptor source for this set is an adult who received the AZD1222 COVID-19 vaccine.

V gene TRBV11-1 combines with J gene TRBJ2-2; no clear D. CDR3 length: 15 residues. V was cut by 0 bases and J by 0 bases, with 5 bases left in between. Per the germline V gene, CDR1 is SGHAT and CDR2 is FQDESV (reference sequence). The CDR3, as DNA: TGTGCCAGCAGCTTAGCGGGATCGAACACCGGGGAGCTGTTTTTT. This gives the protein CASSLAGSNTGELFF. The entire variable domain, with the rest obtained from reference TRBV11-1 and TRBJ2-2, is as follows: EAEVAQSPRYKITEKSQAVAFWCDPISGHATLYWYRQILGQGPELLVQFQDESVVDDSQLPKDRFSAERLKGVDSTLKIQPAELGDSAMYLCASSLAGSNTGELFFGEGSRLTVL.

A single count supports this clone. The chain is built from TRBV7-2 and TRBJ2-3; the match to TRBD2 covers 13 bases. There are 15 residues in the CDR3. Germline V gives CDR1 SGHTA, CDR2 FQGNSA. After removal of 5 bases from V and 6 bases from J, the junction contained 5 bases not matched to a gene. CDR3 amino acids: CASSALAGGPDTQYF. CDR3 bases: TGTGCCAGCAGCGCACTAGCGGGGGGGCCGGATACGCAGTATTTT.

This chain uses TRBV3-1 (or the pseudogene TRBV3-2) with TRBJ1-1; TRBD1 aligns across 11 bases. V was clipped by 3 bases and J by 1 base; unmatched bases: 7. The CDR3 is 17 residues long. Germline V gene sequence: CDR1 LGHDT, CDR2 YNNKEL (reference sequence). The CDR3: CASSQAGQGAANTEAFF. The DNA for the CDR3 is TGTGCCAGCAGCCAGGCTGGACAGGGGGCGGCGAACACTGAAGCTTTCTTT.

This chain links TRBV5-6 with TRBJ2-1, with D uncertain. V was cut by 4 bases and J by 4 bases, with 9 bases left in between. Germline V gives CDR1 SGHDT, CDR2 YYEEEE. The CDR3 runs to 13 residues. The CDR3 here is CASSGQNYNEQFF. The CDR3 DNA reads TGTGCCAGCAGCGGGCAGAATTACAATGAGCAGTTCTTC.

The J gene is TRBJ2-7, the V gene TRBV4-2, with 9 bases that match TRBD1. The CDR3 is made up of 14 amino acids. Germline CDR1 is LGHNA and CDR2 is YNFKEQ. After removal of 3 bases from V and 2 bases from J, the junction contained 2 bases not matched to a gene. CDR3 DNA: TGTGCCAGCAGCCAGGGACAGGGTACCTACGAGCAGTACTTC. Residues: CASSQGQGTYEQYF.

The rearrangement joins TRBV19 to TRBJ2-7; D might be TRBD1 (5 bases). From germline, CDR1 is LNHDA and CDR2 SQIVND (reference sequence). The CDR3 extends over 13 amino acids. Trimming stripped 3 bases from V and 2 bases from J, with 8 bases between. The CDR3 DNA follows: TGTGCCAGTAGTATCGGACAACCCTACGAGCAGTACTTC. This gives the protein CASSIGQPYEQYF.

The CDR3 loop is CARGPRGSNQPQHF. The CDR3 DNA follows: TGTGCCAGAGGACCTAGGGGGAGCAATCAGCCCCAGCATTTT. The chain has TRBV6-5 and TRBJ1-5; D might be TRBD1 (6 bases). The CDR3 extends over 14 amino acids. Germline CDR1 is MNHEY and CDR2 is SVGAGI. The V end lost 9 bases, the J end lost 1 base, and 13 bases lay between the germline ends.

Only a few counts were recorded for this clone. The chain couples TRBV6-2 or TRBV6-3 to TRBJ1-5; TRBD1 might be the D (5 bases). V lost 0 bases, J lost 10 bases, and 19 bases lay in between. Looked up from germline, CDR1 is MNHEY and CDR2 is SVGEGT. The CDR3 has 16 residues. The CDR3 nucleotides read TGTGCCAGCAGTTACTCGAGCCGGGACGGCTATTTCCCCCAGCATTTT. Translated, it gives CASSYSSRDGYFPQHF.

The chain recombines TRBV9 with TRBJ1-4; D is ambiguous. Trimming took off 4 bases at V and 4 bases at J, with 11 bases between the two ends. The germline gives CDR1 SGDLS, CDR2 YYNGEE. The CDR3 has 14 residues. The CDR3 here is CASSRSGLNEKLFF. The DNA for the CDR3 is TGTGCCAGCAGCCGGTCAGGCCTTAATGAAAAACTGTTTTTT.

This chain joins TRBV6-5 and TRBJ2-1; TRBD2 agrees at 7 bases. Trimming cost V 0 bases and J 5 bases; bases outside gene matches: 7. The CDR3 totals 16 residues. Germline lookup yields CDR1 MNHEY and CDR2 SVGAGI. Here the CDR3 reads CASSYSRLADNNEQFF. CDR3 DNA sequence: TGTGCCAGCAGTTACTCGAGACTAGCCGACAACAATGAGCAGTTCTTC.

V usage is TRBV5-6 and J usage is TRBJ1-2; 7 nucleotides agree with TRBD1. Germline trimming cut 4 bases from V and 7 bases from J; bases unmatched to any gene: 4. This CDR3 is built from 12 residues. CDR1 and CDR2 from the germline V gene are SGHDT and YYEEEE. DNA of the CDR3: TGTGCCAGCAGCCAAGGACAGGTTGGCTACACCTTC. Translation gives CASSQGQVGYTF.

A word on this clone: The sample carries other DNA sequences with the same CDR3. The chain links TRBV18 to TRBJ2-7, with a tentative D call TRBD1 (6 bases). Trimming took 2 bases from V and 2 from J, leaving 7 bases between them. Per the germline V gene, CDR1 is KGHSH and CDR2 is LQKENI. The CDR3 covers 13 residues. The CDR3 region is CASSPGGPYEQYF. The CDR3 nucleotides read TGTGCCAGCTCACCAGGGGGCCCCTACGAGCAGTACTTC.

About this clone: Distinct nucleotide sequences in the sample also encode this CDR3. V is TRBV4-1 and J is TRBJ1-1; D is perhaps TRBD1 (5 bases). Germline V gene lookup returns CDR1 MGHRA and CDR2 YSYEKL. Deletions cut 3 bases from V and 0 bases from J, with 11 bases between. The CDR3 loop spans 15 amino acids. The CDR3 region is CASSQGGGMNTEAFF. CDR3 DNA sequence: TGCGCCAGCAGCCAGGGGGGTGGAATGAACACTGAAGCTTTCTTT.

The CDR3 DNA is TGTGCCAGCAGCCAAGGGGTCTCTAGCACAGATACGCAGTATTTT. The encoded protein is CASSQGVSSTDTQYF. The chain carries TRBV11-3 and TRBJ2-3; maybe TRBD1 (5 bases). Trimming took off 5 bases at V and 0 bases at J, with 12 bases between the two ends. Germline V gives CDR1 SGHNT, CDR2 YENEEA. This CDR3 region has 15 residues.

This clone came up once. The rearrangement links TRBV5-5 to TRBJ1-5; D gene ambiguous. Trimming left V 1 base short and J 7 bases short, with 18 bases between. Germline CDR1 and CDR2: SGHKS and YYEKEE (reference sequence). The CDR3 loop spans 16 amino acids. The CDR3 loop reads CASSLRPDGVSQPQHF. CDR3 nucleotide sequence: TGTGCCAGCAGCTTGCGGCCAGACGGGGTAAGCCAGCCCCAGCATTTT.

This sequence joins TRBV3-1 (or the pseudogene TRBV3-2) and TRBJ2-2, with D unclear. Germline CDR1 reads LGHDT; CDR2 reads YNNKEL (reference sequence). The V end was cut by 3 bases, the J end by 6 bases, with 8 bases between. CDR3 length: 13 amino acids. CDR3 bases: TGTGCCAGCAGCCAGAGGACCGCCGGGGAGCTGTTTTTT. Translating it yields CASSQRTAGELFF.

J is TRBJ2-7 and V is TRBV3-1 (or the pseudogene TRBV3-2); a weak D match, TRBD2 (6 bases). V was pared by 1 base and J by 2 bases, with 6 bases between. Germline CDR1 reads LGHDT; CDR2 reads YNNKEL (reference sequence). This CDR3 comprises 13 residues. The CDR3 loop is CASSQAGAYEQYF. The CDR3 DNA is TGTGCCAGCAGCCAAGCGGGGGCCTACGAGCAGTACTTC.

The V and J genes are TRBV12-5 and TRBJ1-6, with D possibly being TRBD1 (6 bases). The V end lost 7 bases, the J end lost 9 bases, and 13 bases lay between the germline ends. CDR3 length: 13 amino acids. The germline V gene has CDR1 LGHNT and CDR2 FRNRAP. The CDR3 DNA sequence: TGTGCTAGTGCCCGGGACACCTTTTCACCCCTCCACTTT. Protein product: CASARDTFSPLHF.

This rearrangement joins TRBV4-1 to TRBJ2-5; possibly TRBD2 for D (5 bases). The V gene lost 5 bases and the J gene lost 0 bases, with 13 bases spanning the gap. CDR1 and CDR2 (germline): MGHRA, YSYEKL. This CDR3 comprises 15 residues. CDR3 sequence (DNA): TGCGCCAGCAGCTCGGGTGGGAGATACCAAGAGACCCAGTACTTC. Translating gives CASSSGGRYQETQYF.

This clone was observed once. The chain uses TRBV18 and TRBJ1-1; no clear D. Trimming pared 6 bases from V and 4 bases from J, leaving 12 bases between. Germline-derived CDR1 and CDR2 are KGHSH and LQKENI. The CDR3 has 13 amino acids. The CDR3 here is CASSAERGTEAFF. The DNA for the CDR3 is TGTGCCAGCTCCGCGGAGCGAGGCACTGAAGCTTTCTTT.

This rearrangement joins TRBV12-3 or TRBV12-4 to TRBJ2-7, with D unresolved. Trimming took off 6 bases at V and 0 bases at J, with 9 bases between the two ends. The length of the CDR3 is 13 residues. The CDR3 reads CASSLTASYEQYF. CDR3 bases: TGTGCCAGCAGCTTGACGGCCTCCTACGAGCAGTACTTC.

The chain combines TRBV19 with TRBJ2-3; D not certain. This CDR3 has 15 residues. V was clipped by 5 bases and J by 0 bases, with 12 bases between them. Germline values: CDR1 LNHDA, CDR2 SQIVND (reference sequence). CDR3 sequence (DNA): TGTGCCAGTAGTTCTGATGGCCGAAGCACAGATACGCAGTATTTT. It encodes CASSSDGRSTDTQYF. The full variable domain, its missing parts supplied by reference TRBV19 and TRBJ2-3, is DGGITQSPKYLFRKEGQNVTLSCEQNLNHDAMYWYRQDPGQGLRLIYYSQIVNDFQKGDIAEGYSVSREKKESFPLTVTSAQKNPTAFYLCASSSDGRSTDTQYFGPGTRLTVL.

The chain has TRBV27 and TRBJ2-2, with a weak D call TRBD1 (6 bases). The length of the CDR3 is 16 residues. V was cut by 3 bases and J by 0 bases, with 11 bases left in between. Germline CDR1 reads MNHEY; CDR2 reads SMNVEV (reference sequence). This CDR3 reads CASSLGHPANTGELFF. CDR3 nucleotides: TGTGCCAGCAGTTTGGGACACCCCGCGAACACCGGGGAGCTGTTTTTT.

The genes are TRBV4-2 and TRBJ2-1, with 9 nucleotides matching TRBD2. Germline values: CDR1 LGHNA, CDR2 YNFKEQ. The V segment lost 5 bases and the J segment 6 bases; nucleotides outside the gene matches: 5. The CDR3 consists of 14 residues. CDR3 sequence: CASSSSGTGNEQFF. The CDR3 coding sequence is TGTGCCAGCAGCTCTAGCGGGACGGGCAATGAGCAGTTCTTC.

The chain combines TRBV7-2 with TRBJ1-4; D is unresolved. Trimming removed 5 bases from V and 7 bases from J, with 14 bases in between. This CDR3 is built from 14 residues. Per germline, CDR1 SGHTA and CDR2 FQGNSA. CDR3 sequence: CASSAQTRGEKLFF. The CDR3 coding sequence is TGTGCCAGCAGCGCCCAAACTCGGGGTGAAAAACTGTTTTTT.

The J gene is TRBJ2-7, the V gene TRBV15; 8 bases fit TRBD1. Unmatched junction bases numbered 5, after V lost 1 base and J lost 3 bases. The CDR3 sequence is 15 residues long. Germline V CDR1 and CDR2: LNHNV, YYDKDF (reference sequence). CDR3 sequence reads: CATSRGRTGLYEQYF. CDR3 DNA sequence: TGTGCCACCAGCAGAGGGAGGACAGGGCTCTACGAGCAGTACTTC.

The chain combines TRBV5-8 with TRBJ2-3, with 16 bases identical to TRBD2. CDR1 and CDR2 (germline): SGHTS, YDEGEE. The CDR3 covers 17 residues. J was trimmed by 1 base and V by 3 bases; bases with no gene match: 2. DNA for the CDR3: TGTGCCAGCAGCTCTGGGACTAGCGGGGGGGGCACAGATACGCAGTATTTT. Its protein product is CASSSGTSGGGTDTQYF.

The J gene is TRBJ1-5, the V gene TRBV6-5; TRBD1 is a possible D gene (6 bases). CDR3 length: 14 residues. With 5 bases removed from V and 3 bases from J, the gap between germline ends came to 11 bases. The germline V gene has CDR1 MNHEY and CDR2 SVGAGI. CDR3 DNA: TGTGCCAGCAGTAGAGGACAGTTCAATCAGCCCCAGCATTTT. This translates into CASSRGQFNQPQHF.

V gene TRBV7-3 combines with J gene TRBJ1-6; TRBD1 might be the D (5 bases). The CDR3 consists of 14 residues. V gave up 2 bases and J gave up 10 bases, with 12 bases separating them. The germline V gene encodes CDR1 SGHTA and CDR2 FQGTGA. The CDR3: CASSLGTIGSPLHF. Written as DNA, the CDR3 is TGTGCCAGCAGCTTAGGGACCATAGGGTCACCCCTCCACTTT.

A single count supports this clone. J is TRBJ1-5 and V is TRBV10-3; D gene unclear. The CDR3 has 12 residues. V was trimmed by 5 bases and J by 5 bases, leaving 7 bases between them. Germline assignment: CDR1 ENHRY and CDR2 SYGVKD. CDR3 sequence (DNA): TGTGCCATCAGTCACCAGGATCAGCCCCAGCATTTT. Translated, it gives CAISHQDQPQHF.